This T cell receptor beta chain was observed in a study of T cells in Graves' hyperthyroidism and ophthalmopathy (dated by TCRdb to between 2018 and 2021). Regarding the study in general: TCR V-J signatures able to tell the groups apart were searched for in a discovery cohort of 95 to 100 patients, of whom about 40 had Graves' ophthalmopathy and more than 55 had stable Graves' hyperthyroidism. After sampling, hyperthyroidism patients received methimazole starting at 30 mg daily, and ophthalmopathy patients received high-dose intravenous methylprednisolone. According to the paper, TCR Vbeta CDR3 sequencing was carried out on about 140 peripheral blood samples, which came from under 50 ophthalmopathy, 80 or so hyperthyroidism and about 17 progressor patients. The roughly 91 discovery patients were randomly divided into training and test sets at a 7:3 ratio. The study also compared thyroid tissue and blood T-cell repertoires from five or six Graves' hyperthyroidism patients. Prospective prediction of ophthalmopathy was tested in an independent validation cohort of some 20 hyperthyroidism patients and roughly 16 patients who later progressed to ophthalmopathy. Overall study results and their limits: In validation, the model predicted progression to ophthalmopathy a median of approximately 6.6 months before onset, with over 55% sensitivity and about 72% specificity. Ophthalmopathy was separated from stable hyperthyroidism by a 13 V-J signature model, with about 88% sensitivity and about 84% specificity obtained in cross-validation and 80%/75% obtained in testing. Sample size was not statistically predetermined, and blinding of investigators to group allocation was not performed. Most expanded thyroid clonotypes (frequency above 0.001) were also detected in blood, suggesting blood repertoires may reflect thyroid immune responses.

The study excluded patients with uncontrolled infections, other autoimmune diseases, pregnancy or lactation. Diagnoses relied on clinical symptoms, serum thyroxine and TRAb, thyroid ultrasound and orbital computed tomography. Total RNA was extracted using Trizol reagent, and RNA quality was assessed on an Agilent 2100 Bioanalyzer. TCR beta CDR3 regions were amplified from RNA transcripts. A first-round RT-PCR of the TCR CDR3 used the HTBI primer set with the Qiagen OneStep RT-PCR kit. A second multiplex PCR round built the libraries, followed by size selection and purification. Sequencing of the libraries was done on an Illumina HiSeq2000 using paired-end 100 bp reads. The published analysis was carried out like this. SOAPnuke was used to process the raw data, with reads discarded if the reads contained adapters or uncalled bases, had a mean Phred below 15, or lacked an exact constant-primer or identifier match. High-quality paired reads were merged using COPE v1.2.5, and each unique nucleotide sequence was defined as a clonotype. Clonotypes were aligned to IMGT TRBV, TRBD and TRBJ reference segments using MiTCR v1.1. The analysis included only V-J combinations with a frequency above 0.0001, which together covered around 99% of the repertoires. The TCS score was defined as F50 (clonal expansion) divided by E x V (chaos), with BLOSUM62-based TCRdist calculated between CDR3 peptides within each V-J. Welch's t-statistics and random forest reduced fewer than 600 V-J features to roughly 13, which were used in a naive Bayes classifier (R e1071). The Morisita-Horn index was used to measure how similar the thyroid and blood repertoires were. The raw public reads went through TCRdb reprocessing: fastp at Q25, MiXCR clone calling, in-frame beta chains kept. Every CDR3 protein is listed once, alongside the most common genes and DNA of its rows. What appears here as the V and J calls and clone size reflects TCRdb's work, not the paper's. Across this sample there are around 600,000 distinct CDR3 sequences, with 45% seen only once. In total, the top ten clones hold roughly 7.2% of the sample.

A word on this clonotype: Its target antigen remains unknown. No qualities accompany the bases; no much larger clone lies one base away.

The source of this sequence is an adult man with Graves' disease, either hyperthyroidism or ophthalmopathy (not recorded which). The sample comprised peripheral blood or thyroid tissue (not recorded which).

The nucleotide sequence reads TGTGCCAGCAGCCCGACAGGGGGCAGACAAAAACTGTTTTTT. This encodes CASSPTGGRQKLFF. The chain is encoded by TRBV6-1 joined to TRBJ1-4, with 10 bases aligning to TRBD1. From V the trimming removes 6 bases and from J it removes 9 bases, while the gene matches leave 7 bases of the junction unaccounted for. Based on the germline V gene, the CDR1 and CDR2 sequences are MNHNS and SASEGT. From cysteine to phenylalanine, the CDR3 is 14 amino acids long. Only CDR3 DNA remains: 42 bases, in frame from the first base.